A selection of T cell receptor beta chains follows, all from one sample in a study of immune evolution from preneoplasia to lung adenocarcinoma. Generated by immunoSEQ multiplex PCR, the TCRdb table keeps only in-frame clones and is missing some. There are over 6,000 clones in the sample; roughly three quarters occur only once, and 5.5% to 6% lies in the top ten. Sequencing was performed on FFPE invasive lung adenocarcinoma tissue. The receptors were sampled from a person aged 45-60 years with lung adenocarcinoma. Each CDR3 is given with its conserved first and last residue. A D gene is named only where the DNA matches it firmly. Size values are once, few and many counts, or a class for expanded clones, and some rows have none.

clone size	V gene	D gene	CDR3 length	J gene	CDR3 protein	CDR3 DNA
.	TRBV7-9	TRBD1	15	TRBJ2-2	CASSGQGANTGELFF	TGTGCCAGCAGCGGACAGGGGGCGAACACCGGGGAGCTGTTTTTT
once	TRBV14	.	14	TRBJ1-4	CASSSGRRPEKLFF	TGTGCCAGCAGCAGCGGACGGAGGCCGGAAAAACTGTTTTTT
.	TRBV5-6	.	12	TRBJ1-1	CASSQWAAEAFF	TGTGCCAGCAGCCAATGGGCAGCTGAAGCTTTCTTT
.	TRBV6-4	TRBD1	15	TRBJ2-2	CASGTGTGNTGELFF	TGTGCCAGCGGAACCGGGACAGGAAACACCGGGGAGCTGTTTTTT
.	TRBV10-3	.	11	TRBJ2-5	CAIGGGETQYF	TGTGCCATCGGAGGGGGAGAGACCCAGTACTTC
large	TRBV11-2	.	15	TRBJ2-1	CASSLGQGPLREQFF	TGTGCCAGCAGCTTAGGTCAGGGGCCTCTACGGGAGCAGTTCTTC
.	TRBV28	.	14	TRBJ1-5	CASSFGGLEQPQHF	TGTGCCAGCAGTTTTGGGGGATTGGAACAGCCCCAGCATTTT
.	TRBV9	TRBD2	15	TRBJ2-3	CASSTGLASTDTQYF	TGTGCCAGCAGCACGGGACTAGCGAGCACAGATACGCAGTATTTT
.	TRBV18	.	15	TRBJ2-6	CASSPRGVGANVLTF	TGTGCCAGCTCACCACGGGGGGTAGGGGCCAACGTCCTGACTTTC
.	TRBV6-1	.	12	TRBJ2-1	CASSEALGRRIF	TGTGCCAGCAGTGAAGCGCTGGGGCGGAGGATCTTC
.	TRBV18	TRBD1	16	TRBJ2-7	CASSPRQGVYSYEQYF	TGTGCCAGCTCACCAAGACAGGGGGTCTACTCCTACGAGCAGTACTTC
.	TRBV7-2	TRBD2	14	TRBJ2-2	CASSFDGRAGELFF	TGTGCCAGCAGCTTCGACGGGAGGGCCGGGGAGCTGTTTTTT
.	TRBV19	.	14	TRBJ1-3	CASTHRTSGNTIYF	TGTGCCAGTACCCATCGGACATCTGGAAACACCATATATTTT
.	TRBV4-2	TRBD2	19	TRBJ2-2	CASSRSSRASGRYTGELFF	TGTGCCAGCAGCCGATCCTCAAGGGCTAGCGGGAGATATACCGGGGAGCTGTTTTTT
.	TRBV11-2	.	15	TRBJ1-2	CASSLNRTVRGGYTF	TGTGCCAGCAGCTTAAACAGGACGGTCCGAGGAGGCTACACCTTC
.	TRBV30	.	12	TRBJ2-7	CAWREGSYEQYF	TGTGCCTGGAGGGAGGGCTCCTACGAGCAGTACTTC
.	TRBV28	.	13	TRBJ2-7	CASSFGVSYEQYF	TGTGCCAGCAGTTTCGGGGTGTCCTACGAGCAGTACTTC
few	TRBV4-1	TRBD1	19	TRBJ1-1	CASSQDPYRGATGNTEAFF	TGCGCCAGCAGCCAAGATCCCTACAGGGGCGCTACCGGGAACACTGAAGCTTTCTTT
few	TRBV6-5	.	14	TRBJ1-5	CASSYKPGHQPQHF	TGTGCCAGCAGTTACAAGCCTGGGCATCAGCCCCAGCATTTT
.	TRBV27	.	13	TRBJ2-1	CASSFKTYNEQFF	TGTGCCAGCAGTTTTAAGACCTACAATGAGCAGTTCTTC
.	TRBV30	TRBD2	15	TRBJ2-7	CAWSVGAGWSYEQYF	TGTGCCTGGAGTGTAGGAGCGGGATGGTCCTACGAGCAGTACTTC
once	TRBV6-6	TRBD2	15	TRBJ2-3	CASSRAGGQADTQYF	TGTGCCAGCAGTAGAGCGGGAGGTCAGGCAGATACGCAGTATTTT
.	TRBV30	.	14	TRBJ1-1	CAWSERLSNTEAFF	TGTGCCTGGAGTGAGCGACTCTCAAACACTGAAGCTTTCTTT
.	TRBV6-4	.	11	TRBJ1-1	CASSEGTEAFF	TGTGCCAGCAGTGAGGGCACTGAAGCTTTCTTT
.	TRBV4-1	TRBD1	18	TRBJ1-5	CASSSNPPTGGNNQPQHF	TGCGCCAGCAGCTCCAACCCCCCGACAGGGGGTAACAATCAGCCCCAGCATTTT
.	TRBV6-4	.	13	TRBJ1-2	CASSPQGTDGYTF	TGTGCCAGCAGCCCCCAAGGGACCGATGGCTACACCTTC
.	TRBV19	.	14	TRBJ1-5	CASNGQRGNQPQHF	TGTGCCAGTAACGGACAAAGAGGCAATCAGCCCCAGCATTTT
.	TRBV6-1	.	15	TRBJ2-1	CASRSRDSLNNEQFF	TGTGCCAGCAGGTCCCGGGACTCCCTTAACAATGAGCAGTTCTTC
.	TRBV6-1	.	15	TRBJ2-3	CASSEGNRGTDTQYF	TGTGCCAGCAGTGAAGGGAACAGGGGCACAGATACGCAGTATTTT
.	TRBV19	.	13	TRBJ1-1	CASTRQAYTEAFF	TGTGCCAGTACCCGACAGGCGTACACTGAAGCTTTCTTT
.	TRBV7-9	TRBD1	14	TRBJ1-2	CASSPDRVDYGYTF	TGTGCCAGCAGCCCGGACAGGGTAGACTATGGCTACACCTTC
.	TRBV19	.	15	TRBJ1-3	CASSIVGVLGNTIYF	TGTGCCAGTAGTATAGTCGGGGTCCTCGGAAACACCATATATTTT
once	TRBV19	.	14	TRBJ1-5	CASSILQGLQPQHF	TGTGCCAGTAGTATTCTTCAGGGGTTACAGCCCCAGCATTTT
.	TRBV6-1	.	14	TRBJ2-1	CASSFYGSDNEQFF	TGTGCCAGCAGCTTCTATGGGAGTGACAATGAGCAGTTCTTC
.	TRBV7-9	.	15	TRBJ1-1	CASSPSRNFNTEAFF	TGTGCCAGCAGCCCGTCCAGGAACTTTAACACTGAAGCTTTCTTT
.	TRBV7-8	.	12	TRBJ2-2	CASDANTGELFF	TGTGCCTCAGACGCGAACACCGGGGAGCTGTTTTTT
.	TRBV7-6	.	12	TRBJ2-5	CASSYSWETQYF	TGTGCCAGCAGCTATTCCTGGGAGACCCAGTACTTC
.	TRBV6-1	TRBD1	14	TRBJ2-1	CASRRADRGSEQFF	TGTGCCAGCAGGCGGGCGGACAGGGGAAGTGAGCAGTTCTTC
.	TRBV5-1	.	16	TRBJ1-5	CASSLGAGSGNQPQHF	TGCGCCAGCAGCTTGGGCGCGGGCAGCGGCAATCAGCCCCAGCATTTT
.	TRBV6-5	.	14	TRBJ1-2	CASSYSGANYGYTF	TGTGCCAGCAGTTACAGCGGGGCTAACTATGGCTACACCTTC
few	TRBV5-6	.	14	TRBJ2-7	CASSLYRTSYEQYF	TGTGCCAGCAGCTTGTATAGGACCTCCTACGAGCAGTACTTC
.	TRBV2	.	14	TRBJ1-4	CAGRWGATNEKLFF	TGTGCCGGACGCTGGGGTGCAACTAATGAAAAACTGTTTTTT
once	TRBV28	TRBD1	14	TRBJ2-1	CASSPDRGHDEQFF	TGTGCCAGCAGTCCAGACAGGGGGCACGATGAGCAGTTCTTC
.	TRBV9	.	15	TRBJ2-5	CASSVSPGAEETQYF	TGTGCCAGCAGCGTATCTCCGGGAGCAGAAGAGACCCAGTACTTC
.	TRBV6-6	.	11	TRBJ2-5	CASRYQETQYF	TGTGCCAGCAGGTACCAAGAGACCCAGTACTTC
.	TRBV7-6	.	13	TRBJ1-1	CASSLVGETEAFF	TGTGCCAGCAGCTTAGTTGGGGAAACTGAAGCTTTCTTT
.	TRBV30	.	11	TRBJ1-4	CAWLSGEKLFF	TGTGCCTGGCTTTCAGGGGAAAAACTGTTTTTT
.	TRBV19	TRBD2	13	TRBJ2-4	CASSTGWGGIQYF	TGTGCCAGTAGTACCGGGTGGGGGGGCATTCAGTACTTC
few	TRBV30	.	12	TRBJ1-1	CAWSPQLDEAFF	TGTGCCTGGAGTCCCCAGTTGGATGAAGCTTTCTTT
.	TRBV9	TRBD2	19	TRBJ2-5	CASSVLAGGVGALKETQYF	TGTGCCAGCAGCGTATTAGCGGGAGGAGTCGGGGCCCTCAAAGAGACCCAGTACTTC
.	TRBV2	.	13	TRBJ2-7	CASSETRGSEQYF	TGTGCCAGCAGTGAAACACGGGGAAGCGAGCAGTACTTC
.	TRBV4-3	.	15	TRBJ1-5	CASSQDLWGNQPQHF	TGCGCCAGCAGCCAAGATCTTTGGGGCAATCAGCCCCAGCATTTT
large	TRBV28	.	11	TRBJ2-7	CASSLFYEQYF	TGTGCCAGCAGCCTTTTTTACGAGCAGTACTTC